This entry is about one T cell receptor beta chain. V trimming: 4 bases; J trimming: 4 bases; junction bases outside the gene matches: 11. Germline V lookup: CDR1 SGHRS, CDR2 YFSETQ. CDR3 length equals 17 residues. Original analysis: Amplifying reference gene primers gave estimates of nucleated cell counts. Produced via immunoSEQ multiplex PCR; TCRdb's table is partial and in-frame only. D and trimming were read from the DNA, whereas the V and J calls and clone size are those reported in that table. The sample shows about 150,000 clones, around 86% of them seen only once. The data were obtained in a study of blood T cell repertoires in COVID-19. Background on the study: Nucleic acid was either cDNA or gDNA, and it came from T cells, B-cell-depleted T cells, or PBMCs.

The sample taken for sequencing was peripheral blood. The chain joins TRBV5-1 to TRBJ2-2; 9 nucleotides match TRBD2. The TCR comes from an older woman with active or convalescent COVID-19. CDR3 bases: TGCGCCAGCAGCCCTAGTAGCGGGGGCTTCCTCACCGGGGAGCTGTTTTTT. It codes for CASSPSSGGFLTGELFF. Looking up the rest from reference TRBV5-1 and TRBJ2-2 gives the full variable domain: KAGVTQTPRYLIKTRGQQVTLSCSPISGHRSVSWYQQTPGQGLQFLFEYFSETQRNKGNFPGRFSGRQFSNSRSEMNVSTLELGDSALYLCASSPSSGGFLTGELFFGEGSRLTVL.